This TCR beta chain was identified during a study of blood T cells in healthy people across ages. Whole-study context: When template switching was applied, about one barcoded beta molecule was captured per two T cells.

Samples each had at least 5 micrograms of total RNA extracted. The authors ran a second PCR of roughly 6 to 12 cycles using a sample-barcoded 5' primer and a J-beta primer mix. In TCRdb, the 5' RACE reads were re-called with MiXCR into one record per CDR3 protein. In the table there are fewer than 2 million distinct CDR3 sequences, around 40% of which are singletons. V was pared by 4 bases and J by 1 base, with 18 bases between. CDR1 is SGHKS, CDR2 YYEKEE, per germline (reference sequence). There are 17 residues in the CDR3. The chain combines TRBV5-5 with TRBJ1-5; D is possibly TRBD1 (5 bases). The specimen sequenced was blood. This sequence was found in a human donor in good health. The CDR3: CASSGHGAPESNQPQHF. The CDR3 DNA reads as TGTGCCAGCAGCGGACACGGGGCCCCTGAGAGCAATCAGCCCCAGCATTTT.